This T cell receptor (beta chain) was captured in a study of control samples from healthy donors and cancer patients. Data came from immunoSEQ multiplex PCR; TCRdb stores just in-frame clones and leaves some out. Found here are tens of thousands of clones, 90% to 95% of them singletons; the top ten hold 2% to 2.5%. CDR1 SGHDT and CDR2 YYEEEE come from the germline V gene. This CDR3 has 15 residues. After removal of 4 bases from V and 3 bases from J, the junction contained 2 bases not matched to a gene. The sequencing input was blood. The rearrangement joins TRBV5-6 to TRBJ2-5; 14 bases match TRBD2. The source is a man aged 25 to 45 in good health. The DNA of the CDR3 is TGTGCCAGCAGCCAGGGACTAGCGGGAGAAGAGACCCAGTACTTC. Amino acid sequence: CASSQGLAGEETQYF.